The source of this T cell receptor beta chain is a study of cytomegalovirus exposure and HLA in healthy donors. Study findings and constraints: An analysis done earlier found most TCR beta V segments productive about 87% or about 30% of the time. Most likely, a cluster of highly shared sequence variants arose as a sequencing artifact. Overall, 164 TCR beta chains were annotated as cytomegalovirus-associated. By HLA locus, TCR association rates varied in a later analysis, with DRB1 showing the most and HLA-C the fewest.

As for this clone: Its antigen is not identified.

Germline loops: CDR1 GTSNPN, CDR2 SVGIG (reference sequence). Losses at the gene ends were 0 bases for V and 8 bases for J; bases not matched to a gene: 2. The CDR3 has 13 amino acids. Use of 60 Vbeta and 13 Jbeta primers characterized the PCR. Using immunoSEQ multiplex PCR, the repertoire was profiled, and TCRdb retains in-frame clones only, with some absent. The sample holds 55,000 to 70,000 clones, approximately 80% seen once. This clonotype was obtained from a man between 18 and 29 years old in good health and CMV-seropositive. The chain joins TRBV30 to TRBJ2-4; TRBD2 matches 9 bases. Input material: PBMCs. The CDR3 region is CAWSVRLADIQYF. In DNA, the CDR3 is TGTGCCTGGAGTGTACGACTAGCGGACATTCAGTACTTC.